The source of this T cell receptor beta chain is a study of shared clonotypes between healthy human individuals. The CDR3 runs 15 residues. Per the germline V gene, CDR1 is KGHSH and CDR2 is LQKENI. The data were produced by immunoSEQ multiplex PCR, yet TCRdb's version contains in-frame clones alone and is incomplete. This sample has over a million clones, with roughly 97% found just once. Regarding this clone: Its specificity is unknown. The junction does not match germline at one end; this may be a read error.

Study-wide results and limits: Generation probability values for non-shared clonotypes were lower than those for clonotypes shared by all four donors.

The rearrangement joins TRBV18 to TRBJ2-1; D might be TRBD1 or TRBD2, each matching 5 bases. Sequencing was performed on naive CD4+ T cells sorted from blood. The subset: CD45RA+ positively selected. The TCR was taken from a man younger than 40 in good health. CDR3 sequence reads: CAGSPDLGLGIEQFF. Here the CDR3 DNA reads TGTGCCGGCTCACCAGACCTGGGGCTCGGGATTGAGCAGTTCTTC.